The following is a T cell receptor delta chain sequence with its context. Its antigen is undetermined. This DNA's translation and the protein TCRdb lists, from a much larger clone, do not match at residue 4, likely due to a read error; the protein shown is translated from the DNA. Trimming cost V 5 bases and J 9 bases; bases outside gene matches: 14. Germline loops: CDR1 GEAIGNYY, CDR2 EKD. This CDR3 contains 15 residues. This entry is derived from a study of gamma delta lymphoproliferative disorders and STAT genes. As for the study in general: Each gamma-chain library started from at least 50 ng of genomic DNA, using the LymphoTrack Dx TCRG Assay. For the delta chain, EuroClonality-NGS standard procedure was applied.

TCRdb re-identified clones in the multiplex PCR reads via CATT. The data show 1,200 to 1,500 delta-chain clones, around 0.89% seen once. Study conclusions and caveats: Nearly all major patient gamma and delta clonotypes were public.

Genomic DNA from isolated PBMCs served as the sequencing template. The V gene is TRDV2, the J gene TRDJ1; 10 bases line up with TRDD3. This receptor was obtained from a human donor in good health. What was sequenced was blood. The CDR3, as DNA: TGTGCCTGTGTCCCACTGGGGGATGGGGATGCGGAACTCATCTTT. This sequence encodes CACVPLGDGDAELIF.